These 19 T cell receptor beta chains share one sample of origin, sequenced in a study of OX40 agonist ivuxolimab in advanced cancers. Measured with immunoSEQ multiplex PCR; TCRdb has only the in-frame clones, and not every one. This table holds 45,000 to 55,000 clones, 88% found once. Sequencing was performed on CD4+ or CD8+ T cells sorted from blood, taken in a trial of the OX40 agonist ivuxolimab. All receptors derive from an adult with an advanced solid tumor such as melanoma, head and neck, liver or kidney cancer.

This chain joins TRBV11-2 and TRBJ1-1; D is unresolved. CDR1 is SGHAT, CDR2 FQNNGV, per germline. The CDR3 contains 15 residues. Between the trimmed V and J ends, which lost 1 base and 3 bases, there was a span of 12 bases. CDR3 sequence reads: CASSLVRGVHTEAFF. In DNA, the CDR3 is TGTGCCAGCAGCTTAGTACGGGGTGTCCACACTGAAGCTTTCTTT. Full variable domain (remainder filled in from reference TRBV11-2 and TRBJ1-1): EAGVAQSPRYKIIEKRQSVAFWCNPISGHATLYWYQQILGQGPKLLIQFQNNGVVDDSQLPKDRFSAERLKGVDSTLKIQPAKLEDSAVYLCASSLVRGVHTEAFFGQGTRLTVV.

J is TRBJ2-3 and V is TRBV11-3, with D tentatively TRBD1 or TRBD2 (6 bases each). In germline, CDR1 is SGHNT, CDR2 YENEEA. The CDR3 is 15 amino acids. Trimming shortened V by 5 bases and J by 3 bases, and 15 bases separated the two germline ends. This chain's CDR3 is CASSRGVGATDTQYF. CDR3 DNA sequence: TGTGCCAGCAGCAGGGGGGTGGGTGCAACAGATACGCAGTATTTT.

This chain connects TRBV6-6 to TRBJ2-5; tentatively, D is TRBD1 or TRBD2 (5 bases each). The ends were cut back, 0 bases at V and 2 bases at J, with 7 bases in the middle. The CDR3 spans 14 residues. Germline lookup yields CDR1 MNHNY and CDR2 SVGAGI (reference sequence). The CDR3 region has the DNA TGTGCCAGCAGTTACTCTGGGGGACAAGAGACCCAGTACTTC. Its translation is CASSYSGGQETQYF.

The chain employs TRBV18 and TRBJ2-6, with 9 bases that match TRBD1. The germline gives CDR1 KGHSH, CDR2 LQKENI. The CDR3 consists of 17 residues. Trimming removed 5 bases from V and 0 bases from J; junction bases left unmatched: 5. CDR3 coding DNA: TGTGCCAGCTCAGCCGGGACAGGGAACTCTGGGGCCAACGTCCTGACTTTC. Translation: CASSAGTGNSGANVLTF. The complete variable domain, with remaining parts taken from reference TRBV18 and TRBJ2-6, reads NAGVMQNPRHLVRRRGQEARLRCSPMKGHSHVYWYRQLPEEGLKFMVYLQKENIIDESGMPKERFSAEFPKEGPSILRIQQVVRGDSAAYFCASSAGTGNSGANVLTFGAGSRLTVL.

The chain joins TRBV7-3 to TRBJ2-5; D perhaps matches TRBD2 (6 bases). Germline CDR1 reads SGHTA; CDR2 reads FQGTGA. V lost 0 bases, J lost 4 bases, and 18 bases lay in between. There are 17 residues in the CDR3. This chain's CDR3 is CASSLTGRGAVGETQYF. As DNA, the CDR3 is TGTGCCAGCAGCTTAACGGGGCGGGGCGCCGTGGGAGAGACCCAGTACTTC. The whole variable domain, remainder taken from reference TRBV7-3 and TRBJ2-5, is GAGVSQTPSNKVTEKGKYVELRCDPISGHTALYWYRQSLGQGPEFLIYFQGTGAADDSGLPNDRFFAVRPEGSVSTLKIQRTERGDSAVYLCASSLTGRGAVGETQYFGPGTRLLVL.

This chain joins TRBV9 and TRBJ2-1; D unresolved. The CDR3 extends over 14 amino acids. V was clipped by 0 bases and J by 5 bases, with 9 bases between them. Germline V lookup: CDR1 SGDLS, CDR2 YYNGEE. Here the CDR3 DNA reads TGTGCCAGCAGCGTAGGAGATGGAAACAATGAGCAGTTCTTC. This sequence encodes CASSVGDGNNEQFF.

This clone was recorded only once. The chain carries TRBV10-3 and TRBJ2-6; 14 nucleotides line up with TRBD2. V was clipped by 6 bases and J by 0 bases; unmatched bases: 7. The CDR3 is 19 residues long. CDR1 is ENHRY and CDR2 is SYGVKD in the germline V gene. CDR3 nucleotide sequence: TGTGCCATCAGAGAAAGACTAGCGGGAGGGGACTCTGGGGCCAACGTCCTGACTTTC. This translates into CAIRERLAGGDSGANVLTF.

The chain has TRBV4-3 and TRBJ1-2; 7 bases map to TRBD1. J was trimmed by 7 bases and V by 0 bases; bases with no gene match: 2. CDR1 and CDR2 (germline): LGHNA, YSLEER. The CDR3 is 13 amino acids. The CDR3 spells CASSQEQGFGYTF. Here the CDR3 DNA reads TGCGCCAGCAGCCAAGAACAGGGGTTTGGCTACACCTTC.

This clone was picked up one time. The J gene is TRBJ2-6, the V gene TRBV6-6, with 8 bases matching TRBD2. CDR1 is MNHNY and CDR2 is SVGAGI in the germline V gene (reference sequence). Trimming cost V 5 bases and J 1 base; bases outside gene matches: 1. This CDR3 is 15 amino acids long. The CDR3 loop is CASSRGGSGANVLTF. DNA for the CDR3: TGTGCCAGCAGTCGGGGGGGATCTGGGGCCAACGTCCTGACTTTC.

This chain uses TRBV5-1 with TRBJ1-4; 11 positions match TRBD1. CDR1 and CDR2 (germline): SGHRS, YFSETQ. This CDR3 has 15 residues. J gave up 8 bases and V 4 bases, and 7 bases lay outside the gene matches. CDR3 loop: CASSLGGTGGEKLFF. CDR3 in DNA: TGCGCCAGCAGCCTGGGAGGGACAGGGGGAGAAAAACTGTTTTTT. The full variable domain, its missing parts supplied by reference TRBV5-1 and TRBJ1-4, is KAGVTQTPRYLIKTRGQQVTLSCSPISGHRSVSWYQQTPGQGLQFLFEYFSETQRNKGNFPGRFSGRQFSNSRSEMNVSTLELGDSALYLCASSLGGTGGEKLFFGSGTQLSVL.

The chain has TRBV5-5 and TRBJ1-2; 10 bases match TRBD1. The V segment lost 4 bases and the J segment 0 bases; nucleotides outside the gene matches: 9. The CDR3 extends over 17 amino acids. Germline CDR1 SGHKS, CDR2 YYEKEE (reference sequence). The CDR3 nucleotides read TGTGCCAGCAGCATCTCCGGGACAGGGGCCGCTAACTATGGCTACACCTTC. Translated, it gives CASSISGTGAANYGYTF.

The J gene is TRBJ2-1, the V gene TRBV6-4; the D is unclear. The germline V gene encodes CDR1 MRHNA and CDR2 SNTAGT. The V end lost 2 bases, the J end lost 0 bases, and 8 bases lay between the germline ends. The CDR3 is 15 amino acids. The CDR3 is CASSDVGSSYNEQFF. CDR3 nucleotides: TGTGCCAGCAGTGACGTGGGAAGCTCCTACAATGAGCAGTTCTTC.

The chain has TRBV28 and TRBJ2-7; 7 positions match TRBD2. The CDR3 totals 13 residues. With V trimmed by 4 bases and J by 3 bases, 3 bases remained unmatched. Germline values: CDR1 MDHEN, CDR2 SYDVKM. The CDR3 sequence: CASSYSGFYEQYF. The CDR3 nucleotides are TGTGCCAGCAGTTATAGCGGGTTCTACGAGCAGTACTTC. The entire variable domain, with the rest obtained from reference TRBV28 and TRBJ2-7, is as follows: DVKVTQSSRYLVKRTGEKVFLECVQDMDHENMFWYRQDPGLGLRLIYFSYDVKMKEKGDIPEGYSVSREKKERFSLILESASTNQTSMYLCASSYSGFYEQYFGPGTRLTVT.

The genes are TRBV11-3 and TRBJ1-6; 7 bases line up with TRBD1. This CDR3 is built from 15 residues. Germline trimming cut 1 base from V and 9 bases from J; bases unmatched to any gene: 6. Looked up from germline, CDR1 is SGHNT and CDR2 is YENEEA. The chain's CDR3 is CASSLGTGPSSPLHF. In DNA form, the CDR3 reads TGTGCCAGCAGCTTAGGGACAGGACCTTCTTCACCCCTCCACTTT.

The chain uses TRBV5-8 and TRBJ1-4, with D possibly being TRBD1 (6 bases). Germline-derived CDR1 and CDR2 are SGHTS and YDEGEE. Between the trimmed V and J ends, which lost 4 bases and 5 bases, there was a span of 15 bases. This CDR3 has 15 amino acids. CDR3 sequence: CASSRAGAPNEKLFF. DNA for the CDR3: TGTGCCAGCAGCCGCGCGGGGGCCCCGAATGAAAAACTGTTTTTT.

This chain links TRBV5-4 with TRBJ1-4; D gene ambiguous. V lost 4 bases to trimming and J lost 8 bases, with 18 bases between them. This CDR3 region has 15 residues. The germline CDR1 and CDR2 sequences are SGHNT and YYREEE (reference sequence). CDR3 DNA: TGTGCCAGCAGCACCGGTGGGCCTGGGAACGAAAAACTGTTTTTT. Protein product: CASSTGGPGNEKLFF.

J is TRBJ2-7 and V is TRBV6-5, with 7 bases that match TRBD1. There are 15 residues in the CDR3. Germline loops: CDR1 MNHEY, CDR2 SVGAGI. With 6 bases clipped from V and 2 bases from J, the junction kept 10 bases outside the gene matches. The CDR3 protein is CASSNSGGFAYEQYF. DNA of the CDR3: TGTGCCAGCAGCAACTCAGGGGGTTTCGCCTACGAGCAGTACTTC.

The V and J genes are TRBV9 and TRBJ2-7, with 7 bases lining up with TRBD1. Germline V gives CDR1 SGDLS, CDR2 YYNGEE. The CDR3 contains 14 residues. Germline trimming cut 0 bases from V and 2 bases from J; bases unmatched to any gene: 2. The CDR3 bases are TGTGCCAGCAGCGTAGGGGACAGTGCCTACGAGCAGTACTTC. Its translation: CASSVGDSAYEQYF.

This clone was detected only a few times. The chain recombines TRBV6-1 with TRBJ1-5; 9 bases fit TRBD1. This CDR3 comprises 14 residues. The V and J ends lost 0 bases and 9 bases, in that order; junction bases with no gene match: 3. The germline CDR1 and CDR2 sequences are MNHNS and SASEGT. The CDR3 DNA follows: TGTGCCAGCAGTGAAGCGACAGGGGGTAGGCCCCAGCATTTT. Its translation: CASSEATGGRPQHF.